This T cell receptor beta chain was obtained from a study of T cell responses to AZD1222 COVID-19 vaccine. The CDR3 loop spans 18 amino acids. V lost 11 bases and J 8 bases, leaving 34 bases between the germline ends. Germline V gives CDR1 ENHRY, CDR2 SYGVKD. The method was immunoSEQ multiplex PCR; TCRdb's version includes in-frame clones alone and lacks a portion of them. The sample lists under 90,000 clones, 70% to 90% seen once, with roughly 10% in the top ten. This TCR was sampled from an adult who received the AZD1222 COVID-19 vaccine. The source was peripheral blood, collected 28 days after the second AZD1222 dose. V gene TRBV10-3 combines with J gene TRBJ2-1; a possible D gene is TRBD1 (7 bases). CDR3 DNA sequence: TGTGCCCCGCATCCGAGGGACGTCCCAGGGGGGCTTCGGGATGAGCAGTTCTTC. Residues: CAPHPRDVPGGLRDEQFF.